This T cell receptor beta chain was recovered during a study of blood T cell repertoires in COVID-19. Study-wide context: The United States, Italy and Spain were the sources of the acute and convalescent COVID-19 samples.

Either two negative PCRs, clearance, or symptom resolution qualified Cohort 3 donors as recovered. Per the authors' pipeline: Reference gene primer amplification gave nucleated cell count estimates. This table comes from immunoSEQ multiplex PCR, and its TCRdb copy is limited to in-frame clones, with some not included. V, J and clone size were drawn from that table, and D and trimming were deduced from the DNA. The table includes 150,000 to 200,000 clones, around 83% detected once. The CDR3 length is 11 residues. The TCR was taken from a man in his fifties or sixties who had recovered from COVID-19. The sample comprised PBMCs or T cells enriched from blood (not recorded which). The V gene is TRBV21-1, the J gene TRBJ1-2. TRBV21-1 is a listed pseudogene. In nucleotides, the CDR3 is TGTGCCAGCAGAATAACGGTGGGCTACACCTTC. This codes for CASRITVGYTF.